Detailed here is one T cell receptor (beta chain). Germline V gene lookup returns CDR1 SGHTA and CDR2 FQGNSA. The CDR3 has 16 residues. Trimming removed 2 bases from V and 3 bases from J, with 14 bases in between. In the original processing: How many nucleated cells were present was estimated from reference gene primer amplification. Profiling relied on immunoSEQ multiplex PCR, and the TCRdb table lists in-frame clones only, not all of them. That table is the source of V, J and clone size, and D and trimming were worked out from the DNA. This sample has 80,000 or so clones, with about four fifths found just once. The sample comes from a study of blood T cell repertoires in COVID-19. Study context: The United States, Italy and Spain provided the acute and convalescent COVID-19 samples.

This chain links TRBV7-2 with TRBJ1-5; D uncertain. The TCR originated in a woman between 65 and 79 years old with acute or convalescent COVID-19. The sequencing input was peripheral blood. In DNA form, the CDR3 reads TGTGCCAGCAGCTTATTTTTAGCGATCAACAATCAGCCCCAGCATTTT. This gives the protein CASSLFLAINNQPQHF.